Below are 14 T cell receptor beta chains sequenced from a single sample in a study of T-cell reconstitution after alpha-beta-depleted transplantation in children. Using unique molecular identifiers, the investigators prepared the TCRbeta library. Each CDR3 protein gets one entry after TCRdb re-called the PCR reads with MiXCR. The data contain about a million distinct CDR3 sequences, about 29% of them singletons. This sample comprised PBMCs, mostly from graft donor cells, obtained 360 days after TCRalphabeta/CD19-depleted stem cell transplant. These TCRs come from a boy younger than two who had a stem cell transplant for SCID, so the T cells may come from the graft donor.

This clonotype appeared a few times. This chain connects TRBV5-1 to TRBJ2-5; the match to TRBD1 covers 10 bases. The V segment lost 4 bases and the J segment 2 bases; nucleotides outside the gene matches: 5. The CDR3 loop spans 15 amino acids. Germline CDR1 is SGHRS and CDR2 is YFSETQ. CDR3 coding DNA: TGCGCCAGCAGCGTAGGGACAGGGGTTCAAGAGACCCAGTACTTC. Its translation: CASSVGTGVQETQYF.

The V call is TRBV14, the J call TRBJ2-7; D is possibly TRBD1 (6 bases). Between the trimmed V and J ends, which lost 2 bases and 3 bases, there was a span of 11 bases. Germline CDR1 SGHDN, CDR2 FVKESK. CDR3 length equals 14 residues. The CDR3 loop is CASSQNRDGYEQYF. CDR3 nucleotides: TGTGCCAGCAGCCAAAACAGGGACGGCTACGAGCAGTACTTC.

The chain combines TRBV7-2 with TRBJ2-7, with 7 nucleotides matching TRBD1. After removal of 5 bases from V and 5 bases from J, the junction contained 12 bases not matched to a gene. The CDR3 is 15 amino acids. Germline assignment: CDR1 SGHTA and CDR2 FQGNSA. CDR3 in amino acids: CASSAKGAHIDEQYF. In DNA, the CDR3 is TGTGCCAGCAGCGCTAAGGGGGCCCATATTGACGAGCAGTACTTC. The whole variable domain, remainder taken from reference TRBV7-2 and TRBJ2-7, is GAGVSQSPSNKVTEKGKDVELRCDPISGHTALYWYRQSLGQGLEFLIYFQGNSAPDKSGLPSDRFSAERTGGSVSTLTIQRTQQEDSAVYLCASSAKGAHIDEQYFGPGTRLTVT.

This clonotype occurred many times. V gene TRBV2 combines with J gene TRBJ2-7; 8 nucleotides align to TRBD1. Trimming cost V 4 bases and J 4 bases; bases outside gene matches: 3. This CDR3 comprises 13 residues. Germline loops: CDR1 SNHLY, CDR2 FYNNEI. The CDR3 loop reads CASSGDRFYEQYF. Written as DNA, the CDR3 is TGTGCCAGCAGTGGGGACAGGTTTTACGAGCAGTACTTC.

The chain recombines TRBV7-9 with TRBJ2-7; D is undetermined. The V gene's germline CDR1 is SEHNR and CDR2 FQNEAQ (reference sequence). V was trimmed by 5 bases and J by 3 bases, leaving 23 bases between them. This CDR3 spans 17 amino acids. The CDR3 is CASSPLVGVFSGYEQYF. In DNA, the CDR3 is TGTGCCAGCAGCCCCTTGGTTGGGGTCTTTTCTGGCTACGAGCAGTACTTC.

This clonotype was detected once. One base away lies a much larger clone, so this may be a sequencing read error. In DNA, the CDR3 is TGTGCCAGTTCCCAGGGGGACACCAGGGAGCTGTTTTTT. It yields the protein CASSQGDTRELFF. V and J are TRBV7-3 and TRBJ2-2, with TRBD1 identical over 7 bases. This CDR3 contains 13 residues. Germline CDR1 and CDR2: SGHTA and FQGTGA.

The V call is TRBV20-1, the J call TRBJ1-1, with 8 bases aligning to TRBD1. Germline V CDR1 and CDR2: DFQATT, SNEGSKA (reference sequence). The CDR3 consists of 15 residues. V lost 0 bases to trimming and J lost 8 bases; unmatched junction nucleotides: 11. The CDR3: CSARDRNRGGMEAFF. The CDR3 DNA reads TGCAGTGCTAGAGACCGGAACAGGGGGGGAATGGAAGCTTTCTTT.

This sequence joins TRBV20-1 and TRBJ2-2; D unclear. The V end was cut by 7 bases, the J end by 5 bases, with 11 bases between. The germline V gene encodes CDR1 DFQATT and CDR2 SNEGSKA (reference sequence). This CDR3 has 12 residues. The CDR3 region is CSEIGPTGELFF. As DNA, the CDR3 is TGCAGTGAAATCGGACCGACCGGGGAGCTGTTTTTT.

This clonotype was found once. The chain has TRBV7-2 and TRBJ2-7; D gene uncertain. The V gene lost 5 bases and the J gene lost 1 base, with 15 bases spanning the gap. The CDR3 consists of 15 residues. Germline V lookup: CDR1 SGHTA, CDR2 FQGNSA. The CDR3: CASSLKVRGSYEQYF. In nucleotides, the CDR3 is TGTGCCAGCAGCCTAAAGGTCCGCGGATCCTACGAGCAGTACTTC.

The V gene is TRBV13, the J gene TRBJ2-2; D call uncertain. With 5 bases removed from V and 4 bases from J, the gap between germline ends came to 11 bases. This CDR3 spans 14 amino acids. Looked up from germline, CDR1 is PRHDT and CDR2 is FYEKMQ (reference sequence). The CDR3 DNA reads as TGTGCCAGCAGCCGACTCATCGGCACCGGGGAGCTGTTTTTT. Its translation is CASSRLIGTGELFF.

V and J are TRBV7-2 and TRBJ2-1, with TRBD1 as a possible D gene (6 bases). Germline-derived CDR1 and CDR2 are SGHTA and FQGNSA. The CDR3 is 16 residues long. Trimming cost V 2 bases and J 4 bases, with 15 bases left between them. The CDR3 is CASSLRARGLYNEQFF. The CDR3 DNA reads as TGTGCCAGCAGCTTACGGGCCAGGGGCCTGTACAATGAGCAGTTCTTC. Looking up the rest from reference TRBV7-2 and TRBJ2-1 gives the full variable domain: GAGVSQSPSNKVTEKGKDVELRCDPISGHTALYWYRQSLGQGLEFLIYFQGNSAPDKSGLPSDRFSAERTGGSVSTLTIQRTQQEDSAVYLCASSLRARGLYNEQFFGPGTRLTVL.

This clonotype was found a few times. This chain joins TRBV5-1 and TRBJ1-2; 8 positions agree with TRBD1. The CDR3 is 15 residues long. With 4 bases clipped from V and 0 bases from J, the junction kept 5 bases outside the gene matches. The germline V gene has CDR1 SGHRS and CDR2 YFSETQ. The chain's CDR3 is CASSPVQGANYGYTF. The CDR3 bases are TGCGCCAGCAGCCCCGTACAGGGGGCTAACTATGGCTACACCTTC. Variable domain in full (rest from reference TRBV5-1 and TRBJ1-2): KAGVTQTPRYLIKTRGQQVTLSCSPISGHRSVSWYQQTPGQGLQFLFEYFSETQRNKGNFPGRFSGRQFSNSRSEMNVSTLELGDSALYLCASSPVQGANYGYTFGSGTRLTVV.

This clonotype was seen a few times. The CDR3 spells CSAIGQGASYNEQFF. CDR3 nucleotide sequence: TGCAGTGCTATAGGACAGGGGGCCTCCTACAATGAGCAGTTCTTC. The chain uses TRBV20-1 and TRBJ2-1, with 11 bases aligning to TRBD1. The length of the CDR3 is 15 residues. Looked up from germline, CDR1 is DFQATT and CDR2 is SNEGSKA (reference sequence). Germline trimming cut 4 bases from V and 0 bases from J; bases unmatched to any gene: 2.

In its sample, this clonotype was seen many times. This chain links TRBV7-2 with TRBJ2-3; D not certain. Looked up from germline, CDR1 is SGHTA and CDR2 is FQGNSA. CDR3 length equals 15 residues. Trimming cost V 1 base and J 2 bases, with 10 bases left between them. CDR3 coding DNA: TGTGCCAGCAGCTTAGTAGGGTCATTCACAGATACGCAGTATTTT. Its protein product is CASSLVGSFTDTQYF.